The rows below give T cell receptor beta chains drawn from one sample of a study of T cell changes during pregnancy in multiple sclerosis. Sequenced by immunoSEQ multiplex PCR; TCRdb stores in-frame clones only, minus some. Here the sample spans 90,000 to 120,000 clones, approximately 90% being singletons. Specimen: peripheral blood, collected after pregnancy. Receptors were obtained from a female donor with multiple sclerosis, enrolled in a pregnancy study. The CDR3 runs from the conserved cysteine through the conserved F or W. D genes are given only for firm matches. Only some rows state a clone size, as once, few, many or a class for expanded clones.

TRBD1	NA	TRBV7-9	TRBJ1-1	CASSLLTGANEAFF	TGTGCCAGCAGCTTACTTACAGGGGCTAATGAAGCTTTCTTT
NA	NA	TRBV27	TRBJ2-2	CASSLSKLVRDRGGELFF	TGTGCCAGCAGTTTATCGAAACTAGTAAGGGATCGGGGCGGGGAGCTGTTTTTT
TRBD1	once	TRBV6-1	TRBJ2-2	CASSLQGPTGELFF	TGTGCCAGCAGTTTACAGGGGCCCACCGGGGAGCTGTTTTTT
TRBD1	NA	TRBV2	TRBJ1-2	CASWDRGRIDYGYTF	TGTGCCAGTTGGGACAGGGGCAGGATAGACTATGGCTACACCTTC
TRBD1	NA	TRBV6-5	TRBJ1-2	CASSYKGAGVWGGYTF	TGTGCCAGCAGTTACAAGGGGGCCGGTGTGTGGGGTGGCTACACCTTC
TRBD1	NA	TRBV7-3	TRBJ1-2	CASSSGTGLVGYTF	TGTGCCAGCAGCTCGGGGACAGGGCTGGTTGGCTACACCTTC
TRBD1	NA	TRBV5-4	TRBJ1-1	CASSLGQGAGMNTEAFF	TGTGCCAGCAGTTTGGGACAGGGGGCCGGGATGAACACTGAAGCTTTCTTT
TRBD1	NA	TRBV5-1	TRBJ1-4	CASSLVTGQGNEKLFF	TGCGCCAGCAGCTTGGTTACGGGACAGGGGAATGAAAAACTGTTTTTT
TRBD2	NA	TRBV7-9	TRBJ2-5	CASSLTSGGASETQYF	TGTGCCAGCAGCTTAACTAGCGGGGGGGCCTCAGAGACCCAGTACTTC
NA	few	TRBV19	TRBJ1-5	CASSIEEGPGVAQHF	TGTGCCAGTAGTATAGAGGAGGGGCCCGGGGTGGCCCAGCATTTT
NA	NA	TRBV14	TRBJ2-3	CASSQDRVTQYF	TGTGCCAGCAGCCAAGACAGGGTTACGCAGTATTTT
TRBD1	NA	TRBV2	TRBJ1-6	CARHTGTGPSPLHF	TGTGCCAGACATACCGGGACAGGGCCTTCACCCCTCCACTTT
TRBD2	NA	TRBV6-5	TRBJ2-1	CASIPTSGGANEQFF	TGTGCCAGCATTCCCACTAGCGGGGGGGCTAATGAGCAGTTCTTC
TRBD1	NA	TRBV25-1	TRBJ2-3	CASSSRTGSSTDTQYF	TGTGCCAGCAGCTCACGGACAGGGTCGAGTACAGATACGCAGTATTTT
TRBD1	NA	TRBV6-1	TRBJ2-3	CASRDRGTDTQYF	TGTGCCAGCAGGGACAGGGGGACAGATACGCAGTATTTT
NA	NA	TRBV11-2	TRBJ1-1	CASGRTALGAFF	TGTGCCAGCGGAAGGACAGCCCTGGGAGCTTTCTTT
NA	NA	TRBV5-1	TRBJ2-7	CASSLAGQTLYEQYF	TGCGCCAGCAGCTTGGCAGGACAGACCCTCTACGAGCAGTACTTC
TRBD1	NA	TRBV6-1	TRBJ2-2	CASSETGGMRVTGELFF	TGTGCCAGCAGTGAAACAGGGGGAATGCGTGTCACCGGGGAGCTGTTTTTT
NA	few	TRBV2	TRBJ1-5	CASSQEGNQPQHF	TGTGCCAGCAGTCAGGAAGGCAATCAGCCCCAGCATTTT
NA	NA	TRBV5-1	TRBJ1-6	CASSLQDNSPLHF	TGCGCCAGCAGCTTGCAGGATAATTCACCCCTCCACTTT
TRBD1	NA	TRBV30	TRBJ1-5	CAWSRDRGNQPQHF	TGTGCCTGGAGCCGGGACAGGGGCAATCAGCCCCAGCATTTT
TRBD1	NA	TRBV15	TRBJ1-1	CATSRGQVSEAFF	TGTGCCACTTCCCGGGGACAGGTTTCTGAAGCTTTCTTT
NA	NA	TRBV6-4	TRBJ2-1	CASSDRRAGFF	TGTGCCAGCAGTGACCGTCGAGCGGGGTTCTTC
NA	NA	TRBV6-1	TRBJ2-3	CASRLDTQYF	TGTGCCAGCCGACTCGATACGCAGTATTTT
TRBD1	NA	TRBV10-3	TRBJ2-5	CAISGTEETQYF	TGTGCCATCAGCGGGACAGAAGAGACCCAGTACTTC
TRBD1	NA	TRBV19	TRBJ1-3	CASSSLPGQESGNTIYF	TGTGCCAGTAGTTCCCTGCCGGGACAGGAGTCTGGAAACACCATATATTTT
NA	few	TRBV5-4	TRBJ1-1	CASSSQNTEAFF	TGTGCCAGCAGTTCACAGAACACTGAAGCTTTCTTT
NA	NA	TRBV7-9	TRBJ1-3	CASSLGGLETIYF	TGTGCCAGCAGCTTAGGTGGGCTGGAAACCATATATTTT
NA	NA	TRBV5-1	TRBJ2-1	CASSLGGEHYNEQFF	TGCGCCAGCAGCTTGGGGGGAGAGCACTACAATGAGCAGTTCTTC
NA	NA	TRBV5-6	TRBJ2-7	CASSPDSSRSSYEQYF	TGTGCCAGCAGCCCCGACAGTTCAAGGAGCTCCTACGAGCAGTACTTC
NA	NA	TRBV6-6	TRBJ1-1	CASTPKQGPNTEAFF	TGTGCCAGCACACCGAAACAGGGACCCAACACTGAAGCTTTCTTT
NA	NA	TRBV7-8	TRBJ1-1	CASRYGENTEAFF	TGTGCCAGCAGGTACGGTGAAAACACTGAAGCTTTCTTT
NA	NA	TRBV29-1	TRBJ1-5	CSVGDTNQPQHF	TGCAGCGTTGGGGACACCAATCAGCCCCAGCATTTT
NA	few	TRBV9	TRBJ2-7	CASSAYSSSYEQYF	TGTGCCAGCAGCGCATACTCGAGCTCCTACGAGCAGTACTTC
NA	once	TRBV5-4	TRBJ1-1	CASSFFSTVNTEAFF	TGTGCCAGCAGCTTTTTCTCCACGGTGAACACTGAAGCTTTCTTT
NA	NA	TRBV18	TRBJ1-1	CASSQGQNTEAFF	TGTGCCAGCTCACAGGGACAGAACACTGAAGCTTTCTTT
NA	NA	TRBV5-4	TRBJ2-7	CASSLDRVTGEQYF	TGTGCCAGCAGCTTGGACAGGGTAACTGGTGAGCAGTACTTC
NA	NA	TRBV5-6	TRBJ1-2	CASSLGGGSYGYTF	TGTGCCAGCAGCTTAGGGGGGGGCAGTTATGGCTACACCTTC
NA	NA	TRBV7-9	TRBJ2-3	CASSSPTMGASTDTQYF	TGTGCCAGCAGCTCACCCACGATGGGGGCCAGCACAGATACGCAGTATTTT
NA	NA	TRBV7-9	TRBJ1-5	CASSLDYRGIDQPQHF	TGTGCCAGCAGCTTAGATTATCGGGGGATCGATCAGCCCCAGCATTTT
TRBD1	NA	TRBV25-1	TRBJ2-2	CASSGPGQGNTGELFF	TGTGCCAGCAGTGGGCCGGGACAGGGCAACACCGGGGAGCTGTTTTTT
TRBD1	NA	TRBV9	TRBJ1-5	CASSDTGDGNQPQHF	TGTGCCAGCAGCGATACAGGGGACGGCAATCAGCCCCAGCATTTT
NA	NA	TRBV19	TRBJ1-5	CASSGRGERFDQPQHF	TGTGCCAGTAGTGGAAGGGGCGAACGGTTTGATCAGCCCCAGCATTTT
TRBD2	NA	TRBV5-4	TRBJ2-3	CASSNRTSGGQQYF	TGTGCCAGCAGCAACCGGACTAGCGGGGGCCAACAGTATTTT
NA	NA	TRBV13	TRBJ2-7	CASRQAAGQLYEQYF	TGTGCCAGCAGACAAGCCGCGGGACAGCTATACGAGCAGTACTTC
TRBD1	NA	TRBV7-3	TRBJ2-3	CASSEGSDRVEDTQYF	TGTGCCAGCAGCGAGGGGTCGGACAGGGTGGAAGATACGCAGTATTTT
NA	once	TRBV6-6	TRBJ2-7	CASSGGSSYEQYF	TGTGCCAGCAGTGGGGGGAGCAGCTACGAGCAGTACTTC
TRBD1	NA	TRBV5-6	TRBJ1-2	CASSHRRGLDYGYTF	TGTGCCAGCAGCCACCGTAGGGGGCTGGACTATGGCTACACCTTC
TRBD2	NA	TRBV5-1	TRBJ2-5	CASSLGRAGVQETQYF	TGCGCCAGCAGCCTTGGAAGAGCGGGGGTACAAGAGACCCAGTACTTC
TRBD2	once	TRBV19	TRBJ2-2	CASSMGLAGVSTGELFF	TGTGCCAGTAGTATGGGTCTAGCGGGGGTTTCCACCGGGGAGCTGTTTTTT
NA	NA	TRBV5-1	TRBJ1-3	CASSLAVGGNTIYF	TGCGCCAGCAGCTTGGCCGTGGGGGGGAACACCATATATTTT
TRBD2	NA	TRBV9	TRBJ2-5	CASSVGGETQYF	TGTGCCAGCAGCGTGGGAGGGGAGACCCAGTACTTC
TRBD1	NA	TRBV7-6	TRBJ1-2	CASSYRGTGAYGYTF	TGTGCCAGCAGCTATCGTGGGACAGGGGCCTATGGCTACACCTTC
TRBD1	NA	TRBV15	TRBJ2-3	CATSSRDRGTDTQYF	TGTGCCACCAGCAGCCGGGACAGGGGCACAGATACGCAGTATTTT
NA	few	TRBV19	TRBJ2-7	CATTGRDSYEQYF	TGTGCCACCACCGGACGGGATTCCTACGAGCAGTACTTC